What follows are 11 T cell receptor beta chains derived from one specimen sequenced in a study of T-cell reconstitution after alpha-beta-depleted transplantation in children. Preparation of the TCRbeta library used unique molecular identifiers. TCRdb itself ran the PCR reads through MiXCR, one entry per CDR3 protein. Here the sample spans 200,000 to 300,000 distinct CDR3 sequences, about 12% being singletons. Sequenced here: PBMCs from the stem cell graft donor, sampled from the stem cell graft. Receptors were obtained from a human donor who donated a stem cell graft to a child with acute lymphoblastic leukemia.

The table lists this clonotype with many counts. This chain uses TRBV7-9 with TRBJ2-3; TRBD2 agrees at 10 bases. V shed 1 base and J 4 bases; nucleotides not matched to a gene: 2. CDR3 length: 15 amino acids. CDR1 and CDR2 (germline): SEHNR, FQNEAQ (reference sequence). The CDR3 DNA sequence: TGTGCCAGCAGCTTAGGAGGACTAGCGGCAGATACGCAGTATTTT. This gives the protein CASSLGGLAADTQYF.

This clonotype was counted at least ten times. V and J are TRBV29-1 and TRBJ2-7; 13 nucleotides agree with TRBD2. Germline CDR1 and CDR2: SQVTM and ANQGSEA. V shed 2 bases and J 6 bases; nucleotides not matched to a gene: 16. There are 18 residues in the CDR3. This CDR3 is CSVESPTGGLAGVSEQYF. In DNA form, the CDR3 reads TGCAGCGTTGAATCCCCGACAGGAGGACTAGCGGGAGTCAGCGAGCAGTACTTC.

This clonotype was recorded at least ten times. J is TRBJ1-1 and V is TRBV28; perhaps TRBD1 as D (5 bases). Germline loops: CDR1 MDHEN, CDR2 SYDVKM. This CDR3 spans 14 amino acids. Trimming shortened V by 4 bases and J by 7 bases, and 16 bases separated the two germline ends. CDR3 sequence (DNA): TGTGCCAGCAGTTATGGCTTGAAAAGGGGTGAAGCTTTCTTT. This sequence encodes CASSYGLKRGEAFF.

Many counts were recorded for this clonotype. The rearrangement uses TRBV15 and TRBJ2-5, with 11 bases fitting TRBD2. Germline-derived CDR1 and CDR2 are LNHNV and YYDKDF (reference sequence). The ends lost 2 bases at V and 4 bases at J; junction bases unmatched: 12. The CDR3 extends over 18 amino acids. CDR3 loop: CATSRPGRPSGRRETQYF. CDR3 nucleotide sequence: TGTGCCACCAGCAGACCCGGTCGGCCTAGCGGGAGGAGAGAGACCCAGTACTTC.

This clonotype appeared many times. This chain uses TRBV11-2 with TRBJ2-1; TRBD2 aligns across 16 bases. The germline CDR1 and CDR2 sequences are SGHAT and FQNNGV. The junction had 9 bases not matched to a gene; V was cut back by 4 bases and J by 0 bases. The CDR3 has 20 amino acids. CDR3 DNA: TGTGCCAGCAGCTCGATCCTGGGACTAGCGGGAGGGAGCTCCTACAATGAGCAGTTCTTC. Protein product: CASSSILGLAGGSSYNEQFF.

This clonotype was seen at least ten times. V and J are TRBV28 and TRBJ1-1, with TRBD1 identical over 7 bases. The CDR3 is made up of 16 amino acids. V shed 6 bases and J 0 bases; nucleotides not matched to a gene: 10. Germline V gene sequence: CDR1 MDHEN, CDR2 SYDVKM. The CDR3 coding sequence is TGTGCCAGCAGATCAACAGGGGTCCTCATGAACACTGAAGCTTTCTTT. This translates into CASRSTGVLMNTEAFF.

In its sample, this clonotype was seen many times. The chain combines TRBV7-9 with TRBJ2-1; TRBD1 might be the D (6 bases). The ends were cut back, 5 bases at V and 2 bases at J, with 13 bases in the middle. Germline CDR1 reads SEHNR; CDR2 reads FQNEAQ (reference sequence). The CDR3 totals 15 residues. Written as DNA, the CDR3 is TGTGCCAGCAGCAACCCAGGGGCGACCTACAATGAGCAGTTCTTC. Its protein is CASSNPGATYNEQFF.

This clonotype was counted at least ten times. The chain joins TRBV5-4 to TRBJ2-2, with D perhaps being TRBD1 or TRBD2 (5 bases each). V lost 3 bases and J 4 bases, leaving 7 bases between the germline ends. This CDR3 is built from 13 residues. CDR1 is SGHNT, CDR2 YYREEE, per germline (reference sequence). The CDR3 spells CASSWGFTGELFF. The CDR3 DNA reads as TGTGCCAGCAGCTGGGGGTTCACCGGGGAGCTGTTTTTT. Full variable domain (remainder filled in from reference TRBV5-4 and TRBJ2-2): ETGVTQSPTHLIKTRGQQVTLRCSSQSGHNTVSWYQQALGQGPQFIFQYYREEENGRGNFPPRFSGLQFPNYSSELNVNALELDDSALYLCASSWGFTGELFFGEGSRLTVL.

This clonotype was counted many times. The rearrangement joins TRBV5-1 to TRBJ2-7; TRBD1 might be the D (6 bases). This CDR3 comprises 14 residues. Germline CDR1 and CDR2: SGHRS and YFSETQ. V shed 3 bases and J shed 1 base, with 11 bases lying between them. The CDR3 here is CASSSGARSYEQYF. DNA of the CDR3: TGCGCCAGCAGCTCAGGGGCCCGATCCTACGAGCAGTACTTC.

This clonotype was detected many times. This chain connects TRBV20-1 to TRBJ2-7; tentatively, D is TRBD1 or TRBD2 (5 bases each). The CDR3 runs 11 residues. V was clipped by 1 base and J by 6 bases, with 7 bases between them. In germline, CDR1 is DFQATT, CDR2 SNEGSKA (reference sequence). CDR3 residues: CSARGGVEQYF. The CDR3 DNA follows: TGCAGTGCTAGAGGAGGGGTCGAGCAGTACTTC.

This clonotype was seen repeatedly, ten times or more. The chain carries TRBV10-3 and TRBJ2-7; TRBD1 is a possible D gene (6 bases). The CDR3 is made up of 14 amino acids. Germline values: CDR1 ENHRY, CDR2 SYGVKD. Trimming shortened V by 6 bases and J by 3 bases, and 15 bases separated the two germline ends. The CDR3 here is CAIRPSTGIYEQYF. As DNA, the CDR3 is TGTGCCATCAGACCTTCAACAGGGATCTACGAGCAGTACTTC.